This T cell receptor (beta chain) was sequenced during a study of type 1 regulatory T cells. TCRdb fed the reads into MiXCR, producing one record per CDR3 protein. The table records fewer than 5,500 distinct CDR3 sequences, roughly 24% of them present only once. The table lists this clonotype with a few counts. Antigen unknown. V lost 3 bases and J lost 8, with 11 bases in between. Germline V gives CDR1 KGHSH, CDR2 LQKENI. This CDR3 spans 14 amino acids. Study-level points and caveats: Tr1 cells had a more restricted TCR repertoire than non-Tr1 cells.

The sequenced material came from cultured type 1 regulatory T (Tr1) cells, either the whole culture or a sorted fraction (not recorded which). The source is a human donor in good health. The V call is TRBV18, the J call TRBJ1-6, with a weak D call TRBD1 (6 bases). CDR3 DNA: TGTGCCAGCTCACCCGGACAGTGGGATTCACCCCTCCACTTT. Protein product: CASSPGQWDSPLHF.